The source of this T cell receptor (beta chain) is a study of untreated major depressive disorder. Trimming removed 11 bases at V and 11 bases at J, with 27 bases between. The CDR3 is made up of 14 amino acids. Germline lookup yields CDR1 ENHRY and CDR2 SYGVKD. This table comes from immunoSEQ multiplex PCR, and its TCRdb copy is limited to in-frame clones, with some not included. The sample consists of about 21,000 clones, roughly 89% of them appearing once. The sample comprised CD4+ T cells from PBMCs. This sequence originates from a woman aged 40 to 50 in good health. The chain joins TRBV10-3 to TRBJ1-1, with D perhaps matching TRBD1 (5 bases). The chain's CDR3 is CASVGEAQTLRAFF. Written as DNA, the CDR3 is TGTGCCTCAGTGGGGGAGGCGCAAACACTCCGGGCTTTCTTT.